This T cell receptor beta chain stems from a study of blood T cell repertoires in COVID-19. Study-wide background: The cDNA or gDNA used as material had been derived from T cells, B-cell-depleted T cells, or PBMCs.

As originally analysed: Reference gene primers were amplified, and this amplification served to estimate nucleated cell counts. This table comes from immunoSEQ multiplex PCR, and its TCRdb copy is limited to in-frame clones, with some not included. V, J and clone size are taken as reported in that table, and D and trimming were inferred from the DNA itself. The table has 270,000 or so clones, roughly 90% seen once. This CDR3 is built from 14 residues. Germline V gene lookup returns CDR1 KGHSH and CDR2 LQKENI. V lost 0 bases and J 7 bases, leaving 12 bases between the germline ends. V is TRBV18 and J is TRBJ2-5; D gene uncertain. Material for sequencing was peripheral blood. The TCR was taken from a woman in her twenties or thirties with COVID-19, enrolled during active disease. CDR3 coding DNA: TGTGCCAGCTCACCACCGATGGTAGCTTGGACCCAGTACTTC. It encodes CASSPPMVAWTQYF.